The 20 T cell receptor beta chains listed next were all sequenced from one sample in a study of blood T cell repertoires in COVID-19. TCRdb's copy holds only in-frame clones and misses some; the assay was immunoSEQ multiplex PCR. The sample includes about 480,000 clones, about nine tenths of them seen just once. Material: peripheral blood. The source of these receptors is a woman between 45 and 60 years old with COVID-19, enrolled during active disease.

The V call is TRBV4-1, the J call TRBJ1-2, with D hard to call. V lost 2 bases and J 2 bases, leaving 9 bases between the germline ends. The CDR3 contains 14 residues. CDR1 MGHRA and CDR2 YSYEKL come from the germline V gene. The DNA for the CDR3 is TGCGCCAGCAGCCAATTCCAGCGAAACTATGGCTACACCTTC. It encodes CASSQFQRNYGYTF.

The chain combines TRBV5-1 with TRBJ1-6; tentatively, D is TRBD1 (5 bases). This CDR3 contains 16 residues. Trimming removed 1 base at V and 7 bases at J, with 15 bases between. Germline V CDR1 and CDR2: SGHRS, YFSETQ. CDR3 in amino acids: CASSLFWGAGNSPLHF. DNA of the CDR3: TGCGCCAGCAGCTTGTTTTGGGGCGCGGGAAATTCACCCCTCCACTTT.

The count of this clone is one. The chain carries TRBV5-1 and TRBJ1-1, with a weak D call TRBD1 (5 bases). Trimming left V 6 bases short and J 1 base short, with 16 bases between. CDR1 is SGHRS, CDR2 YFSETQ, per germline. The CDR3 loop spans 15 amino acids. The CDR3 spells CASTPDTLPNTEAFF. The CDR3 DNA is TGCGCCAGCACCCCGGACACCTTGCCGAACACTGAAGCTTTCTTT.

V usage is TRBV5-1 and J usage is TRBJ1-6; 9 nucleotides match TRBD1. Germline CDR1 SGHRS, CDR2 YFSETQ. Losses at the gene ends were 6 bases for V and 9 bases for J; bases not matched to a gene: 13. The CDR3 runs 16 residues. In DNA, the CDR3 is TGCGCCAGCACCGAAACAGGGGGCCTGCCATTTTCACCCCTCCACTTT. Protein: CASTETGGLPFSPLHF.

This clone occurred once. The CDR3 is CASSIRPGTGPGELFF. The CDR3 bases are TGTGCCAGTAGTATACGTCCCGGGACAGGGCCCGGGGAGCTGTTTTTT. This chain connects TRBV19 to TRBJ2-2, with 9 bases aligning to TRBD1. CDR1 and CDR2 (germline): LNHDA, SQIVND (reference sequence). J was trimmed by 6 bases and V by 2 bases; bases with no gene match: 7. The CDR3 totals 16 residues.

The chain couples TRBV4-1 to TRBJ2-3, with 13 bases fitting TRBD2. The CDR3 has 17 amino acids. Germline-derived CDR1 and CDR2 are MGHRA and YSYEKL. The junction had 9 bases not matched to a gene; V was cut back by 4 bases and J by 5 bases. The CDR3 is CASSRTTSGGAGDTQYF. The CDR3 nucleotides are TGCGCCAGCAGCCGGACCACTAGCGGGGGGGCGGGAGATACGCAGTATTTT.

DNA for the CDR3: TGTGCCACCACGAGGCCTTTCACCGGTGGAAACACCATATATTTT. Translating it yields CATTRPFTGGNTIYF. This sequence joins TRBV19 and TRBJ1-3; D remains unclear. The V gene lost 10 bases and the J gene lost 3 bases, with 19 bases spanning the gap. There are 15 residues in the CDR3. In germline, CDR1 is LNHDA, CDR2 SQIVND (reference sequence).

The rearrangement joins TRBV9 to TRBJ2-7, with TRBD1 identical over 7 bases. In germline, CDR1 is SGDLS, CDR2 YYNGEE. V dropped 3 bases and J dropped 0; count of bases not matched to a gene: 3. The CDR3 spans 14 residues. The CDR3: CASSGGQNSYEQYF. The CDR3 DNA reads TGTGCCAGCAGCGGGGGACAGAACTCCTACGAGCAGTACTTC.

The chain couples TRBV4-1 to TRBJ1-6; D gene uncertain. V lost 3 bases, J lost 3 bases, and 15 bases lay in between. The CDR3 is 17 amino acids. Germline V CDR1 and CDR2: MGHRA, YSYEKL. The CDR3 here is CASSHPRGEIYNSPLHF. CDR3 nucleotide sequence: TGCGCCAGCAGCCACCCCCGCGGGGAAATCTATAATTCACCCCTCCACTTT.

This chain joins TRBV7-8 and TRBJ2-5; D remains unclear. The CDR3 has 16 amino acids. V lost 5 bases and J lost 2, with 18 bases in between. The germline CDR1 and CDR2 sequences are SGHVS and FQNEAQ. CDR3 protein: CASSPTPQVRQETQYF. The CDR3 DNA is TGTGCCAGCAGCCCTACTCCGCAGGTCAGACAAGAGACCCAGTACTTC.

This clone was detected only a few times. Other DNA sequences from this sample encode an identical CDR3 as well. The chain joins TRBV5-1 to TRBJ1-2; 7 nucleotides match TRBD1. V dropped 0 bases and J dropped 4; count of bases not matched to a gene: 0. The CDR3 has 13 amino acids. The germline CDR1 and CDR2 sequences are SGHRS and YFSETQ. CDR3 DNA sequence: TGCGCCAGCAGCTTGGCAGGGGGCTATGGCTACACCTTC. This codes for CASSLAGGYGYTF.

The chain joins TRBV18 to TRBJ2-1; 7 bases line up with TRBD1. This CDR3 spans 15 amino acids. Germline-derived CDR1 and CDR2 are KGHSH and LQKENI. J gave up 9 bases and V 1 base, and 9 bases lay outside the gene matches. The CDR3, as DNA: TGTGCCAGCTCACCACGGGGGTTACAGGGGAGTGAGCAGTTCTTC. Its protein product is CASSPRGLQGSEQFF.

The gene calls are TRBV3-1 (or the pseudogene TRBV3-2) and TRBJ2-7; unclear D gene. Per the germline V gene, CDR1 is LGHDT and CDR2 is YNNKEL (reference sequence). V was shortened by 3 bases and J by 5 bases, with 5 bases between the two germline ends. The CDR3 covers 11 residues. The CDR3 is CASSQGDEQYF. The CDR3 region has the DNA TGTGCCAGCAGCCAGGGCGACGAGCAGTACTTC.

V is TRBV6-1 and J is TRBJ2-3; the match to TRBD2 covers 7 bases. Trimming removed 2 bases from V and 2 bases from J; junction bases left unmatched: 7. The germline V gene has CDR1 MNHNS and CDR2 SASEGT. CDR3 length: 16 amino acids. The CDR3 here is CASSERGREPTDTQYF. As DNA, the CDR3 is TGTGCCAGCAGTGAAAGAGGGAGGGAACCCACAGATACGCAGTATTTT.

The sample holds a few counts of this clone. The J gene is TRBJ2-3, the V gene TRBV19, with 9 bases fitting TRBD1. The CDR3 contains 13 residues. V lost 10 bases, J lost 3 bases, and 5 bases stayed unmatched. Germline assignment: CDR1 LNHDA and CDR2 SQIVND (reference sequence). DNA for the CDR3: TGTGCCACCGGGGACAGGGCGACAGATACGCAGTATTTT. It specifies CATGDRATDTQYF.

This clone was picked up a small number of times. The CDR3 coding sequence is TGTGCCAGCAGCCAGGGACAGGGGGCCTCCTCACCCCTCCACTTT. Translation: CASSQGQGASSPLHF. V and J are TRBV9 and TRBJ1-6, with 12 positions matching TRBD1. The V segment lost 4 bases and the J segment 10 bases; nucleotides outside the gene matches: 6. CDR1 SGDLS and CDR2 YYNGEE come from the germline V gene. This CDR3 is built from 15 residues.

This clone was seen once. The J gene is TRBJ1-1, the V gene TRBV5-1; 7 bases align to TRBD1. From germline, CDR1 is SGHRS and CDR2 YFSETQ. V shed 4 bases, J shed 0 bases, and the junction held 6 bases outside the gene matches. This CDR3 contains 15 residues. CDR3 nucleotides: TGCGCCAGCAGCCCTCGTACAGGGGTGAACACTGAAGCTTTCTTT. Its translation: CASSPRTGVNTEAFF.

The chain couples TRBV6-5 to TRBJ1-5, with 7 positions matching TRBD1. Germline trimming cut 7 bases from V and 0 bases from J; bases unmatched to any gene: 6. Germline CDR1 MNHEY, CDR2 SVGAGI. The CDR3 runs to 15 residues. The CDR3 loop is CASTAGTDSNQPQHF. Here the CDR3 DNA reads TGTGCCAGCACGGCCGGGACAGATAGCAATCAGCCCCAGCATTTT.

The V gene is TRBV5-4, the J gene TRBJ2-7; TRBD2 might be the D (6 bases). Trimming left V 3 bases short and J 4 bases short, with 14 bases between. The V gene's germline CDR1 is SGHNT and CDR2 YYREEE (reference sequence). The length of the CDR3 is 14 residues. CDR3 amino acids: CASSSGTDRYEQYF. The CDR3 nucleotides read TGTGCCAGCAGCTCCGGGACTGACAGATACGAGCAGTACTTC.

This sequence joins TRBV24-1 and TRBJ2-2; 9 bases are shared with TRBD1. After removal of 4 bases from V and 6 bases from J, the junction contained 11 bases not matched to a gene. Germline-derived CDR1 and CDR2 are KGHDR and SFDVKD. The CDR3 is 17 amino acids. CDR3 DNA sequence: TGTGCCACCAGTGACACCCCAGGACAGGGGACTGCCGGGGAGCTGTTTTTT. Protein sequence: CATSDTPGQGTAGELFF.